This T cell receptor (beta chain) was captured by sequencing in a study of regulatory T cells in long-lasting Graves disease. Study information: Graves' patients (newly diagnosed) had been on antithyroid drugs under 3 months.

This clonotype was picked up many times. Its antigen is undetermined. Study-wide results and limits: Study of thyroid tissue was not done, with only peripheral blood studied.

Germline values: CDR1 MNHNS, CDR2 SASEGT. Deletions cut 7 bases from V and 7 bases from J, with 19 bases between. This CDR3 region has 15 residues. Arm-PCR of CDR3 regions and iRepertoire HTBI primers were the basis on which TCR beta libraries were built. TCRdb re-derived calls from the multiplex PCR reads in MiXCR, one entry per CDR3 protein. The sample lists some 250,000 distinct CDR3 sequences; about 18% were seen once. Time point defined: newly diagnosed GD, antithyroid drugs for less than 3 months. Scientists built the TCR library using RNA that was extracted from PBMCs. This TCR was sampled from a female donor with Graves disease. This rearrangement joins TRBV6-1 to TRBJ1-4; weak D call: TRBD1 (6 bases). The material sequenced was peripheral blood mononuclear cells (PBMCs), taken at new diagnosis, from a patient treated with antithyroid drugs. The CDR3 coding sequence is TGTGCCAGCACCCAAAGGTGGGGGGCGAGTGAAAAACTGTTTTTT. This encodes CASTQRWGASEKLFF.